What follows are 16 T cell receptor beta chains derived from one specimen sequenced in a study of technical replicates of blood from several donors. Assay used: immunoSEQ multiplex PCR; TCRdb lists only in-frame clones, some missing. The sample records some 60,000 clones, 90% to 95% being singletons. Sequencing input: PBMCs. The receptors were sampled from a human donor in good health. Some clones in this sample may be carry-over from other donors' samples.

The table lists this clone with a few counts. V is TRBV29-1 and J is TRBJ2-3, with 11 nucleotides matching TRBD2. The V gene end was trimmed by 5 bases and the J gene end by 2 bases; junction bases not matched to a gene: 6. Germline V CDR1 and CDR2: SQVTM, ANQGSEA. CDR3 length: 15 residues. The CDR3 is CSVPATSGVTDTQYF. CDR3 sequence (DNA): TGCAGCGTTCCGGCGACTAGCGGGGTCACAGATACGCAGTATTTT.

The V and J genes are TRBV23-1 and TRBJ1-1; D is possibly TRBD1 (6 bases). TRBV23-1 is an ORF, with its function uncertain. V lost 7 bases and J lost 2, with 11 bases in between. The CDR3 covers 13 residues. In DNA form, the CDR3 reads TGCGCCAGCAAGGGACACGTTAACACTGAAGCTTTCTTT. Translated, it gives CASKGHVNTEAFF.

This rearrangement joins TRBV11-2 to TRBJ2-1, with D possibly being TRBD2 (6 bases). Looked up from germline, CDR1 is SGHAT and CDR2 is FQNNGV. This CDR3 is 14 amino acids long. Trimming shortened V by 3 bases and J by 0 bases, and 6 bases separated the two germline ends. The DNA for the CDR3 is TGTGCCAGCAGCTTTAGCGGCTCCTACAATGAGCAGTTCTTC. This translates into CASSFSGSYNEQFF.

This chain joins TRBV7-9 and TRBJ2-5, with a weak D call TRBD1 (6 bases). The CDR3 is 15 amino acids. Deletions cut 8 bases from V and 4 bases from J, with 20 bases between. Germline CDR1 SEHNR, CDR2 FQNEAQ (reference sequence). The DNA of the CDR3 is TGTGCCAGCGGCTCCAATCCGGGCAGGGGAGAGACCCAGTACTTC. As protein: CASGSNPGRGETQYF.

The V call is TRBV18, the J call TRBJ2-7, with D maybe TRBD2 (5 bases). This CDR3 spans 16 amino acids. V lost 6 bases and J lost 4, with 22 bases in between. Germline loops: CDR1 KGHSH, CDR2 LQKENI. The CDR3 loop is CASSRIAPEEGYEQYF. CDR3 DNA sequence: TGTGCCAGCTCCCGCATCGCCCCGGAAGAGGGTTACGAGCAGTACTTC.

CDR3 amino acids: CASSGGRGNEQFF. CDR3 DNA sequence: TGTGCCAGCAGTGGGGGCAGGGGAAATGAGCAGTTCTTC. The chain links TRBV2 to TRBJ2-1, with TRBD1 as a possible D gene (6 bases). The CDR3 covers 13 residues. CDR1 is SNHLY and CDR2 is FYNNEI in the germline V gene. The germline V and J ends were trimmed by 4 bases and 7 bases, with 11 bases remaining between them. Full variable domain (missing parts from reference TRBV2 and TRBJ2-1): EPEVTQTPSHQVTQMGQEVILRCVPISNHLYFYWYRQILGQKVEFLVSFYNNEISEKSEIFDDQFSVERPDGSNFTLKIRSTKLEDSAMYFCASSGGRGNEQFFGPGTRLTVL.

Comment on this clone: Other DNA sequences of this sample code for an identical CDR3. CDR3 residues: CSAPDSYGYTF. The CDR3 DNA reads TGCAGTGCTCCCGACAGTTATGGCTACACCTTC. This sequence joins TRBV20-1 and TRBJ1-2, with TRBD1 as a possible D gene (5 bases). Germline CDR1 DFQATT, CDR2 SNEGSKA (reference sequence). Trimming shortened V by 5 bases and J by 5 bases, and 9 bases separated the two germline ends. The CDR3 covers 11 residues.

This clone has a single count. The gene calls are TRBV4-1 and TRBJ1-6, with D tentatively TRBD1 (5 bases). This CDR3 is built from 15 residues. The V gene lost 1 base and the J gene lost 7 bases, with 11 bases spanning the gap. Germline values: CDR1 MGHRA, CDR2 YSYEKL. CDR3 DNA sequence: TGCGCCAGCAGCCAAGGCCAGGGCCTAAATTCACCCCTCCACTTT. This gives the protein CASSQGQGLNSPLHF.

V is TRBV7-2 and J is TRBJ1-4; weak D call: TRBD1 (6 bases). The germline V gene has CDR1 SGHTA and CDR2 FQGNSA. CDR3 length equals 14 residues. Between the trimmed V and J ends, which lost 5 bases and 2 bases, there was a span of 9 bases. CDR3 sequence (DNA): TGTGCCAGCAGCCCGCAGGGGACTAATGAAAAACTGTTTTTT. Translated, it gives CASSPQGTNEKLFF.

The gene calls are TRBV7-9 and TRBJ2-3, with 12 bases fitting TRBD2. In germline, CDR1 is SEHNR, CDR2 FQNEAQ (reference sequence). This CDR3 has 15 residues. V was pared by 7 bases and J by 6 bases, with 8 bases of the junction left unmatched. CDR3 bases: TGTGCCAGCACCTTGACTAGCGGGGGACGCGATACGCAGTATTTT. Its protein product is CASTLTSGGRDTQYF.

CDR3 in DNA: TGCGCCAGCAGCCTTACAGGGGAGAACACTGAAGCTTTCTTT. Translated: CASSLTGENTEAFF. The rearrangement uses TRBV4-3 and TRBJ1-1, with 7 bases aligning to TRBD1. The V gene end was trimmed by 4 bases and the J gene end by 1 base; junction bases not matched to a gene: 3. Per the germline V gene, CDR1 is LGHNA and CDR2 is YSLEER. The CDR3 loop spans 14 amino acids.

The V gene is TRBV27, the J gene TRBJ1-2; D uncertain. This CDR3 region has 14 residues. V lost 5 bases, J lost 8 bases, and 18 bases lay in between. CDR1 and CDR2 (germline): MNHEY, SMNVEV (reference sequence). CDR3 bases: TGTGCCAGCAGTACGCGGCAGACCCTAGTGGGCTACACCTTC. It encodes CASSTRQTLVGYTF.

The chain recombines TRBV10-3 with TRBJ1-2, with D possibly being TRBD1 (5 bases). There are 13 residues in the CDR3. V was shortened by 0 bases and J by 6 bases, with 8 bases between the two germline ends. CDR1 and CDR2 from the germline V gene are ENHRY and SYGVKD. The DNA for the CDR3 is TGTGCCATCAGTGAGTCTCGGGGGGATGGCTACACCTTC. This gives the protein CAISESRGDGYTF.

The chain recombines TRBV5-5 with TRBJ1-5; possibly TRBD1 for D (5 bases). This CDR3 is 18 amino acids long. Germline CDR1 SGHKS, CDR2 YYEKEE (reference sequence). Trimming pared 4 bases from V and 0 bases from J, leaving 20 bases between. The CDR3 sequence: CASSPGHGGTSSNQPQHF. The CDR3 coding sequence is TGTGCCAGCAGCCCTGGACACGGGGGGACTAGTAGCAATCAGCCCCAGCATTTT.

The CDR3 loop is CASTVRANTEAFF. DNA of the CDR3: TGTGCCAGCACAGTGCGGGCGAACACTGAAGCTTTCTTT. The chain employs TRBV6-1 and TRBJ1-1; D remains unclear. Trimming took 7 bases from V and 1 from J, leaving 10 bases between them. The CDR3 is 13 amino acids. Germline V gene lookup returns CDR1 MNHNS and CDR2 SASEGT.

This CDR3 is CASSYRAGDTDTQYF. For the CDR3, the DNA is TGTGCCAGCAGCTACAGAGCGGGCGATACAGATACGCAGTATTTT. The V gene is TRBV6-5, the J gene TRBJ2-3; D may be TRBD2 (6 bases). V dropped 6 bases and J dropped 3 bases, with 16 bases sitting between them. The CDR3 loop spans 15 amino acids. Germline CDR1 and CDR2: MNHEY and SVGAGI.